This T cell receptor beta chain was documented in a study of blood T cell repertoires in COVID-19. Germline V CDR1 and CDR2: SGHRS, YFSETQ. There are 15 residues in the CDR3. The junction had 6 bases not matched to a gene; V was cut back by 4 bases and J by 2 bases. Generated by immunoSEQ multiplex PCR, the TCRdb table keeps only in-frame clones and is missing some. Seen here are approximately 150,000 clones, approximately 81% observed once, and the top ten hold approximately 18%. The study drew participants aged about 18 to 89 years from 20 to 30 US areas. What was sequenced was PBMCs or T cells enriched from blood (not recorded which). The TCR originated in a man in his fifties or sixties who had recovered from COVID-19. The V call is TRBV5-1, the J call TRBJ2-1, with 7 bases aligning to TRBD2. CDR3 sequence: CASSTSVSTYNEQFF. The CDR3 region has the DNA TGCGCCAGCAGCACTAGCGTCTCTACCTACAATGAGCAGTTCTTC. The whole variable domain, filled in from reference TRBV5-1 and TRBJ2-1, reads KAGVTQTPRYLIKTRGQQVTLSCSPISGHRSVSWYQQTPGQGLQFLFEYFSETQRNKGNFPGRFSGRQFSNSRSEMNVSTLELGDSALYLCASSTSVSTYNEQFFGPGTRLTVL.